The rows below give T cell receptor beta chains drawn from one sample of a study of T-cell reconstitution after alpha-beta-depleted transplantation in children. TCRdb analysed the PCR reads with MiXCR anew, one entry per CDR3 protein. The sample carries 450,000 to 600,000 distinct CDR3 sequences, over 10% recorded once. This specimen consisted of PBMCs, mostly from graft donor cells, obtained 360 days after TCRalphabeta/CD19-depleted stem cell transplant. The source is a male patient aged 10 to 17 who had a stem cell transplant for acute myeloid leukemia, so the T cells may come from the graft donor. The CDR3 runs from the conserved cysteine through the conserved F or W. Each record gives: D gene, clone size, J gene, V gene, CDR3 protein, CDR3 DNA. D genes are given only for firm matches. Size is omitted from some rows. Given values are once, few, many or a class for expanded clones.

d_call: TRBD1
clone_size: -
j_call: TRBJ2-3
v_call: TRBV5-5
cdr3_aa: CASSSSTGITDTQYF
cdr3_nt: TGTGCCAGCAGCTCTTCGACAGGGATTACAGATACGCAGTATTTT

d_call: -
clone_size: many
j_call: TRBJ1-2
v_call: TRBV7-2
cdr3_aa: CASSLLQASLGYTF
cdr3_nt: TGTGCCAGCAGCTTACTGCAGGCATCTCTTGGCTACACCTTC

d_call: TRBD2
clone_size: many
j_call: TRBJ2-7
v_call: TRBV7-9
cdr3_aa: CASSWGGTATYEQYF
cdr3_nt: TGTGCCAGCAGTTGGGGGGGGACTGCTACCTACGAGCAGTACTTC

d_call: TRBD2
clone_size: -
j_call: TRBJ2-5
v_call: TRBV7-2
cdr3_aa: CASIFSGRAKTQYF
cdr3_nt: TGTGCCAGCATTTTTAGCGGGAGGGCGAAGACCCAGTACTTC

d_call: TRBD2
clone_size: once
j_call: TRBJ2-7
v_call: TRBV7-2
cdr3_aa: CASSFRLAGGGYEQYF
cdr3_nt: TGTGCCAGCAGCTTCAGACTAGCGGGAGGGGGCTACGAGCAGTACTTC

d_call: TRBD1
clone_size: -
j_call: TRBJ1-2
v_call: TRBV6-1
cdr3_aa: CASRRGTGTYGYTF
cdr3_nt: TGTGCCAGCAGACGCGGGACAGGAACCTATGGCTACACCTTC

d_call: -
clone_size: many
j_call: TRBJ2-1
v_call: TRBV29-1
cdr3_aa: CSVGAAEQFF
cdr3_nt: TGCAGCGTGGGGGCGGCTGAGCAGTTCTTC

d_call: -
clone_size: -
j_call: TRBJ1-5
v_call: TRBV7-8
cdr3_aa: CASSLKLGAGNQPQHF
cdr3_nt: TGTGCCAGCAGCTTAAAGTTAGGAGCGGGCAATCAGCCCCAGCATTTT

d_call: -
clone_size: few
j_call: TRBJ2-5
v_call: TRBV18
cdr3_aa: CASSPRNQETQYF
cdr3_nt: TGTGCCAGCTCACCGCGGAACCAAGAGACCCAGTACTTC

d_call: TRBD2
clone_size: few
j_call: TRBJ2-1
v_call: TRBV12-3/TRBV12-4
cdr3_aa: CASSFLASGSWEQFF
cdr3_nt: TGTGCCAGCAGTTTTTTGGCTAGCGGGAGCTGGGAGCAGTTCTTC

d_call: -
clone_size: -
j_call: TRBJ2-1
v_call: TRBV7-9
cdr3_aa: CASSPRLAELWDEQFF
cdr3_nt: TGTGCCAGCAGCCCCAGGTTGGCAGAACTCTGGGATGAGCAGTTCTTC

d_call: TRBD1
clone_size: -
j_call: TRBJ2-6
v_call: TRBV10-3
cdr3_aa: CATSKSRGRFGANVLTF
cdr3_nt: TGTGCCACCTCAAAGTCTAGGGGGCGCTTTGGGGCCAACGTCCTGACTTTC

d_call: -
clone_size: few
j_call: TRBJ2-7
v_call: TRBV18
cdr3_aa: CASSPSLVTRDEQYF
cdr3_nt: TGTGCCAGCTCACCATCCCTAGTGACTAGGGACGAGCAGTACTTC

d_call: -
clone_size: -
j_call: TRBJ2-7
v_call: TRBV27
cdr3_aa: CASSFIGRNYEQYF
cdr3_nt: TGTGCCAGCAGTTTCATCGGACGGAACTACGAGCAGTACTTC

d_call: -
clone_size: many
j_call: TRBJ2-2
v_call: TRBV5-1
cdr3_aa: CASSLARLDTNTGELFF
cdr3_nt: TGCGCCAGCAGCTTGGCCCGGCTAGATACGAACACCGGGGAGCTGTTTTTT

d_call: -
clone_size: few
j_call: TRBJ2-5
v_call: TRBV12-3/TRBV12-4
cdr3_aa: CASSFTASVPETQYF
cdr3_nt: TGTGCCAGCAGTTTTACGGCTAGCGTTCCGGAGACCCAGTACTTC

d_call: TRBD1
clone_size: -
j_call: TRBJ1-6
v_call: TRBV28
cdr3_aa: CASSPGTGENSPLHF
cdr3_nt: TGTGCCAGCAGTCCCGGGACAGGGGAAAATTCACCCCTCCACTTT